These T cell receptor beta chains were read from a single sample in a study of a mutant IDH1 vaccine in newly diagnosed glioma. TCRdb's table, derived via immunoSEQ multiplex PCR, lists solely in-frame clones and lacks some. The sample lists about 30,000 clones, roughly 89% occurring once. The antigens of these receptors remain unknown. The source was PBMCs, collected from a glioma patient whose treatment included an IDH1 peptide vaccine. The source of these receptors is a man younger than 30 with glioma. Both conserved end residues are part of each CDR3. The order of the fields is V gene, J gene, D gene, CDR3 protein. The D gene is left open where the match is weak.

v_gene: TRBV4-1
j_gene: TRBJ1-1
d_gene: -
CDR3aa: CASSQDGARTEAFF

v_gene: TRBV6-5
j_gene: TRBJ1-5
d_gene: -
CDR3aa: CASSYSLPDTNQPQHF

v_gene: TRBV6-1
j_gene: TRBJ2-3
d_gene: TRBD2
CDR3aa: CASSASGSGADTQYF

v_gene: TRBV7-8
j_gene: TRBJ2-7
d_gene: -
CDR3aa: CASSLDRVNEQYF

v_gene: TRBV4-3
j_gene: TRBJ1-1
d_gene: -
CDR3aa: CASSQGAQGGTEAFF

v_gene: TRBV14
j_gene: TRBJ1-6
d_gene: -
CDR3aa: CAVGLRTNSPLHF

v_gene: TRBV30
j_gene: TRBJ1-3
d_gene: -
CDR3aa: CAMARNTIYF

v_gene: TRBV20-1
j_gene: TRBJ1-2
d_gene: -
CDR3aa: CSARDGVGYTF

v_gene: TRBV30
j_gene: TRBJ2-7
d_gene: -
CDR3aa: CAWSVLDLRGYEQYF

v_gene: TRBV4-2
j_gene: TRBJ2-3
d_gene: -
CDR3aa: CASSGRSSTDTQYF

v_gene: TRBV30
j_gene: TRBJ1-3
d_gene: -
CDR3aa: CAWSVHGSNNGNTIYF

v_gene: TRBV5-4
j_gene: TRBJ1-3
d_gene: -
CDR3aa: CASSLGPASGNTIYF

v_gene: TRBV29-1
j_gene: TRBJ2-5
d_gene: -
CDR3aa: CSVERETQYF

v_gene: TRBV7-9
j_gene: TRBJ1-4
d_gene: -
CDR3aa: CASRPSDPWTEKLFF

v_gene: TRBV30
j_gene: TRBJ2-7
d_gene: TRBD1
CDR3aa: CAWSGTGGVYEQYF

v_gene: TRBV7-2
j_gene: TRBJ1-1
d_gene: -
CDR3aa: CASSLALGVTEAFF

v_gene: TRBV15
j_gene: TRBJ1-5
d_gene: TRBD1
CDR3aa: CATSRSRTGGNQPQHF

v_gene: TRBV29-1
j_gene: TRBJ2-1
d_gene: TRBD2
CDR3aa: CSVLTSLMSSYNEQFF

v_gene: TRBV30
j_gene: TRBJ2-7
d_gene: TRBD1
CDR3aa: CAWSVRRTGRYEQYF

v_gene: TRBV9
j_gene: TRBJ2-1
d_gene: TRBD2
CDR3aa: CASGPATSGEYNEQFF

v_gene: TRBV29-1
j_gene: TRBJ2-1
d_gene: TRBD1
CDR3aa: CSVGTGGYNEQFF

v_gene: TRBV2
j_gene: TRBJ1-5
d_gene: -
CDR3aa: CASSAGGSNQPQHF

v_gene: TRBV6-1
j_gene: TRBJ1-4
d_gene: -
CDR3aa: CASSEAVQGLEKLFF

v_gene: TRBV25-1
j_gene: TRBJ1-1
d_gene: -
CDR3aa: CANPTENTEAFF

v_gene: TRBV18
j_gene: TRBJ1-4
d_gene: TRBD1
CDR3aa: CASSLTGNTANEKLFF

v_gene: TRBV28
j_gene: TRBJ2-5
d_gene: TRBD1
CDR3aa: CASSTRPGQGQETQYF

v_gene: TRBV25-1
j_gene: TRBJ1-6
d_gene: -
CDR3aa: CASSNRESPLHF

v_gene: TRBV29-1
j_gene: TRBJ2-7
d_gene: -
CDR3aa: CSVRTFYEQYF

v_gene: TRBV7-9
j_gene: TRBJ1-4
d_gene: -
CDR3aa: CATTGLGEKLFF

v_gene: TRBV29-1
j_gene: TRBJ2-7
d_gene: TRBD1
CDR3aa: CSAAPGTGWSEQYF

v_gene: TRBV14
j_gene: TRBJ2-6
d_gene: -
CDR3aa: CASSSRDGANVLTF

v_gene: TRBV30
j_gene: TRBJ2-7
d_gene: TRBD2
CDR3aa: CAWSGGLAPYEQYF

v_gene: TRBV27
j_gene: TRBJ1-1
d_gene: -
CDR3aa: CASFPLGENEAFF

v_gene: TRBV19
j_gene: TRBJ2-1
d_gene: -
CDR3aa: CASSIRLALYNEQFF

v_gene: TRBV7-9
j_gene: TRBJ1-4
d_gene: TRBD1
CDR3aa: CAAGGSANEKLFF

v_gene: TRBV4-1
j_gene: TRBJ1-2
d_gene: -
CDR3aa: CASSQRGGGGSDYGYTF

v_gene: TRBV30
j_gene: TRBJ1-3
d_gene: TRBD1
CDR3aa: CAWSTQGATGNTIYF

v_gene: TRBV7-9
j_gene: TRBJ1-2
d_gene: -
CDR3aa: CASSSGANYGYTF

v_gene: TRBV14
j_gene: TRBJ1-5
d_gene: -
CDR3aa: CASSPGGVGNQPQHF

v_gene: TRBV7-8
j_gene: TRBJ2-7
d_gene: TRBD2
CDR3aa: CASRLRGAHEQYF

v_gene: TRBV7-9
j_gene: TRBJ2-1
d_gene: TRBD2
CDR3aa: CASRRTSGSLGEQFF

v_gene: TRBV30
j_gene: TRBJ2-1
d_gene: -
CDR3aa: CAWHRGGIYNEQFF

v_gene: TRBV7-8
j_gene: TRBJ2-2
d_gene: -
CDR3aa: CASSLGVRGTGELFF

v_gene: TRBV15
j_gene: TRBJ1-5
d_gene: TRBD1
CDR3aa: CATSPSGTGTNEPQHF